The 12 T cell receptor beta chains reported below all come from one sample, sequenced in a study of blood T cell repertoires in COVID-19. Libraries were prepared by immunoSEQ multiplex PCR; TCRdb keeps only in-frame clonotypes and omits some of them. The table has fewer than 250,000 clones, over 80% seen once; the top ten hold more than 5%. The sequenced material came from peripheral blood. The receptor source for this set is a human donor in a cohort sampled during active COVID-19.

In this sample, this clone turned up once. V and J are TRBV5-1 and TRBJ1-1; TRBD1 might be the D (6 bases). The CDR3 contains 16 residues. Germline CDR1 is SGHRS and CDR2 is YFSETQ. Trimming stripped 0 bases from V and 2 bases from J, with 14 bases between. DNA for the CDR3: TGCGCCAGCAGCTTGGTAGCGGGGGCGCTAAACACTGAAGCTTTCTTT. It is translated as CASSLVAGALNTEAFF.

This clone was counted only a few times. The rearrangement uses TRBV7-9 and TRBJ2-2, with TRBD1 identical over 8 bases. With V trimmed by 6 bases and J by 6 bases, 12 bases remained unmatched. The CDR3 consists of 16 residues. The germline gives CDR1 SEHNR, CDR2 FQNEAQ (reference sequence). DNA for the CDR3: TGTGCCAGCAGGCGCGTCGAGACAGGGGCCCCCGGGGAGCTGTTTTTT. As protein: CASRRVETGAPGELFF.

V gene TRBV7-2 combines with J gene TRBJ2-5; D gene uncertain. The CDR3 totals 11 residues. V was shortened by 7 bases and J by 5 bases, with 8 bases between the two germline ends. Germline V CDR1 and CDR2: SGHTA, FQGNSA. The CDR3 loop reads CASTPGETQYF. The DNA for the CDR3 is TGTGCCAGCACCCCCGGGGAGACCCAGTACTTC. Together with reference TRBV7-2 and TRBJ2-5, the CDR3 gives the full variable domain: GAGVSQSPSNKVTEKGKDVELRCDPISGHTALYWYRQSLGQGLEFLIYFQGNSAPDKSGLPSDRFSAERTGGSVSTLTIQRTQQEDSAVYLCASTPGETQYFGPGTRLLVL.

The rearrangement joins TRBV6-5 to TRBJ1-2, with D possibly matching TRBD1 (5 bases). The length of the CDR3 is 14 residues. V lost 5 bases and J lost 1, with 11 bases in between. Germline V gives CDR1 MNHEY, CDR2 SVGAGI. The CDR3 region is CASSRAGGNYGYTF. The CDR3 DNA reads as TGTGCCAGCAGTCGCGCGGGGGGTAACTATGGCTACACCTTC.

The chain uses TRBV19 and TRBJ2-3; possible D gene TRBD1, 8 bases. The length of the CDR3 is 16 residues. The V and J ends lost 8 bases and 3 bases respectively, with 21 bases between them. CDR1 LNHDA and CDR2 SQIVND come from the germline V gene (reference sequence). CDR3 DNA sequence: TGTGCCAGTGGCCGAATCACAGGGGGAGGGACAGATACGCAGTATTTT. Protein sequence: CASGRITGGGTDTQYF.

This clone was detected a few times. The CDR3 loop is CASSLLQWTSGGGNTGELFF. Here the CDR3 DNA reads TGTGCCAGCAGTTTATTACAGTGGACTAGCGGGGGAGGAAACACCGGGGAGCTGTTTTTT. The chain combines TRBV27 with TRBJ2-2; 13 bases are a match to TRBD2. The CDR3 consists of 20 residues. The trim removed 1 base at V and 2 bases at J, leaving 10 bases unmatched. CDR1 MNHEY and CDR2 SMNVEV come from the germline V gene (reference sequence).

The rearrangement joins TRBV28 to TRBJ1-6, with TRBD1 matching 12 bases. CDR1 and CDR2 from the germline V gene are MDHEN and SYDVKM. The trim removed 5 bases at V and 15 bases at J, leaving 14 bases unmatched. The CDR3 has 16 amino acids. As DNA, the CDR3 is TGTGCCAGCAGTCCCCATCGGGACAGGGGGCGGTCGAGCCTCCACTTT. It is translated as CASSPHRDRGRSSLHF.

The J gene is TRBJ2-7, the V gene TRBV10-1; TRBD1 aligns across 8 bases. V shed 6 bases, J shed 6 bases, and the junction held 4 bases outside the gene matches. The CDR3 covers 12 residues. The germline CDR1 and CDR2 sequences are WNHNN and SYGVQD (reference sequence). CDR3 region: CASSRDRGEQYF. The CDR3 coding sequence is TGCGCCAGCAGCCGAGACAGGGGCGAGCAGTACTTC.

The CDR3 spells CASIPYPPGNYGYTF. CDR3 nucleotides: TGTGCCAGCATTCCCTACCCCCCCGGGAACTATGGCTACACCTTC. The chain recombines TRBV6-4 with TRBJ1-2; D is unresolved. V was pared by 7 bases and J by 2 bases, with 17 bases between. Per germline, CDR1 MRHNA and CDR2 SNTAGT. The CDR3 spans 15 residues.

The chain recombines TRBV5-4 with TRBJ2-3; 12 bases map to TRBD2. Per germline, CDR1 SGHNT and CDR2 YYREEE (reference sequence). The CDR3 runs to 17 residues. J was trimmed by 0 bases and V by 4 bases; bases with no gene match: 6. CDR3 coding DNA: TGTGCCAGCAGCGCCGGGACTAGCGGGTCTAGCACAGATACGCAGTATTTT. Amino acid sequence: CASSAGTSGSSTDTQYF. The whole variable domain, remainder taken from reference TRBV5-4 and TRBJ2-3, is ETGVTQSPTHLIKTRGQQVTLRCSSQSGHNTVSWYQQALGQGPQFIFQYYREEENGRGNFPPRFSGLQFPNYSSELNVNALELDDSALYLCASSAGTSGSSTDTQYFGPGTRLTVL.

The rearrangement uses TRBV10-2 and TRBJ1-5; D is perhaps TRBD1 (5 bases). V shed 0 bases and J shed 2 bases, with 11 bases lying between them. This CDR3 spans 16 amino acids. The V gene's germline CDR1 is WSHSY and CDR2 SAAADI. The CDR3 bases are TGCGCCAGCAGTGAGTCGGGGGGGATTCGCAATCAGCCCCAGCATTTT. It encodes CASSESGGIRNQPQHF.

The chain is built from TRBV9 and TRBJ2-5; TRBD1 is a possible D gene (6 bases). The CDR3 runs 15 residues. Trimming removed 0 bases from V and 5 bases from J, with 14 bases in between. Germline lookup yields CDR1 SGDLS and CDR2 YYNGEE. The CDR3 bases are TGTGCCAGCAGCGTAGAACAGGGCTGGGGGGAGACCCAGTACTTC. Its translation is CASSVEQGWGETQYF.